This T cell receptor beta chain is from a study of blood T cells in healthy people across ages. Comments on this clonotype: Its target is unknown.

The authors ran a second PCR of 7 to 11 cycles using a sample-barcoded 5' primer and a J-beta primer mix. TCRdb fed the 5' RACE reads into MiXCR, producing one record per CDR3 protein. Here the sample spans approximately 940,000 distinct CDR3 sequences, about 48% being singletons. The study, taken as a whole, reports: Age advanced and TCR beta diversity per million T cells fell, roughly linearly. Among long-lived donors, naive CD4+ cells were more numerous and diversity higher than in aged donors.

Total RNA extracted from each sample amounted to at least 6 micrograms. Sequencing was done on a sample of blood. The receptor's source is a young man in good health.

The CDR3 DNA reads TGTGCCAGCAGTCCCCTTCAACCCCCGATAGGCGCGGCCGGCGCCACTGAAGCTTTCTTT. Amino acid sequence: CASSPLQPPIGAAGATEAFF. This sequence joins TRBV6-2 or TRBV6-3 and TRBJ1-1; unclear D gene. V lost 5 bases and J lost 4, with 32 bases in between. CDR3 length: 20 amino acids. Germline V gene data show CDR1 as MNHEY and CDR2 as SVGEGT.